This is a list of T cell receptor beta chains from one sample in a study of shared clonotypes between healthy human individuals. Repertoires were generated with immunoSEQ multiplex PCR, while TCRdb's copy carries only in-frame clones and drops some. The data hold about 1 million clones, with roughly 70% observed a single time. Sequences were obtained from memory CD4+ T cells sorted from blood. These receptors all come from a man between 18 and 35 years old in good health. The conserved cysteine and the conserved F or W are not part of the CDR3 here. Not all rows give a size; the values are once, few, many and, for expanded clones, a class.

>TRBV4-1|12|TRBJ1-1|-
ASSQRQGGTEAF
>TRBV7-2|13|TRBJ2-3|-
ASSGQQGARDTQY
>TRBV5-1|13|TRBJ1-3|-
ASSLEGNFGNTIY
>TRBV6-4|11|TRBJ1-2|-
ANLFPGPYGYT
>TRBV5-8|12|TRBJ1-5|-
ASTRGAYNQPQH
>TRBV4-3|14|TRBJ1-4|-
ASSQVLGTGYEKLF
>TRBV7-2|13|TRBJ1-2|-
ASSIVQGPSFGYT
>TRBV4-1|13|TRBJ2-3|-
ASSLLAGAEDTQY
>TRBV5-6|12|TRBJ2-2|-
ASSSVKKTGELF
>TRBV6-6|10|TRBJ2-2|-
ATEGFGGELF
>TRBV7-2|10|TRBJ1-5|-
ASSLASQPQH
>TRBV28|14|TRBJ2-7|-
ASSPVGGTGPYEQY
>TRBV6-5|13|TRBJ1-2|-
ASSYSDRGLYGYT
>TRBV19|13|TRBJ1-3|-
ASSGGRALGNTIY
>TRBV9|13|TRBJ2-7|-
ASSVLDSLSYEQY
>TRBV28|11|TRBJ1-6|few
ASSPLHNSPLH
>TRBV28|12|TRBJ2-3|-
ASSSGTGQDTQY
>TRBV5-1|11|TRBJ2-2|-
ASSMDYPGELF
>TRBV5-1|14|TRBJ2-5|few
ASSLGDGYPVETQY
>TRBV5-1|14|TRBJ2-6|-
ASSLQATSGANVLT
>TRBV18|13|TRBJ1-1|-
ASSPGWTGNTEAF
>TRBV7-8|13|TRBJ2-5|-
ASTPSGGGQETQY
>TRBV28|13|TRBJ1-6|-
ASGGGQGENSPLH
>TRBV19|13|-|-
ASSEKTGGIGEQY
>TRBV10-1|11|TRBJ1-2|-
ASSEQINYGYT
>TRBV10-3|13|TRBJ2-3|-
AIGRGGSVTDTQY
>TRBV6-1|13|TRBJ1-1|-
ASLAREGWVTEAF
>TRBV6-5|12|TRBJ1-1|-
ASSYLRDSPEAF
>TRBV29-1|8|TRBJ1-4|few
AGSNEKLF
>TRBV2|11|TRBJ2-2|-
ASSEGSTGELF
>TRBV5-1|12|TRBJ1-2|few
ASSLVGGDYGYT
>TRBV27|13|TRBJ2-7|-
ASSLFAGASYEQY
>TRBV10-1|11|TRBJ2-3|-
ASSERGTDTQY
>TRBV5-1|11|TRBJ1-2|-
ASGTGANYGYT
>TRBV2|12|TRBJ2-1|-
ASQTGLRFNEQF
>TRBV18|14|TRBJ1-1|-
ASSPRGSGMNTEAF
>TRBV27|17|TRBJ2-3|-
ASTTLWGVQRGSTDTQY
>TRBV27|13|TRBJ2-3|many
ASTSNGRAEDTQY
>TRBV6-5|13|TRBJ1-1|-
ASSYSPTENTEAF
>TRBV6-5|13|TRBJ2-7|-
ASSSGGPSSYEQY
>TRBV10-3|12|TRBJ1-5|few
ATRPDGSNQPQH
>TRBV7-2|12|TRBJ1-2|-
ASSYRDNFYGYT
>TRBV6-1|11|TRBJ2-5|-
ASSEGGQETQY